This passage covers 2 T cell receptor beta chains from one sample sequenced in a study of shared clonotypes between healthy human individuals. The protocol was immunoSEQ multiplex PCR, while the TCRdb copy is restricted to in-frame clones and leaves out a portion. The profile shows approximately 470,000 clones, over 70% of them singletons. Sequencing was carried out using PBMCs. All receptors derive from a woman aged 40 to 50 in good health. Some clones in this sample may be carry-over from other donors' samples.

Note on this clone: This likely stems from a read error, as it lies one base from a far larger clone. The chain joins TRBV5-1 to TRBJ2-5; a possible D gene is TRBD1 (6 bases). Germline lookup yields CDR1 SGHRS and CDR2 YFSETQ. The CDR3 contains 16 residues. The germline V and J ends were trimmed by 3 bases and 3 bases, with 18 bases remaining between them. The CDR3 bases are TGCGCCAGCAGCTACAATCCCGTGACAGGAGAAGAGACCCAGTACTTC. This codes for CASSYNPVTGEETQYF.

This clone was picked up many times. The CDR3 sequence is CASSLRGGRGLSYEQYF. The CDR3 nucleotides are TGTGCCAGCAGTTTACGTGGGGGGAGGGGCCTCTCCTACGAGCAGTACTTC. The chain links TRBV27 to TRBJ2-7, with 7 bases fitting TRBD2. This CDR3 contains 17 residues. After removal of 2 bases from V and 0 bases from J, the junction contained 10 bases not matched to a gene. Germline V CDR1 and CDR2: MNHEY, SMNVEV (reference sequence).